This entry lists 11 T cell receptor beta chains sequenced from one sample in a study of shared clonotypes between healthy human individuals. Profiled with immunoSEQ multiplex PCR; TCRdb holds only in-frame clones, not every one. The data hold around 1,000,000 clones, with approximately 80% observed a single time. The sample was memory CD4+ T cells from PBMCs. Described subset: CD45RA-negative fraction. Receptor source: a man between 18 and 35 years old in good health. Some clones in this sample may be carry-over from other donors' samples.

The sample holds many counts of this clone. J is TRBJ1-3 and V is TRBV7-8, with TRBD1 matching over 8 bases. Unmatched junction bases numbered 1, after V lost 1 base and J lost 5 bases. CDR1 SGHVS and CDR2 FQNEAQ come from the germline V gene. The CDR3 runs 14 residues. The CDR3 coding sequence is TGTGCCAGCAGCTTAGGGACAGGGAGAAACACCATATATTTT. Translated: CASSLGTGRNTIYF.

This clone has a handful of counts. The junction and the germline gene differ at one end; a read error may be behind it. This rearrangement joins TRBV5-5 to TRBJ1-1; D is ambiguous. Per the germline V gene, CDR1 is SGHKS and CDR2 is YYEKEE (reference sequence). The CDR3 has 13 residues. The CDR3: CASSLVGNPEAFF. Here the CDR3 DNA reads TGTGCCAGCAGCTTGGTGGGGAACCCTGAAGCTTTCTTT.

The table lists this clone with a few counts. The V gene is TRBV11-1, the J gene TRBJ1-2; D unresolved. The CDR3 runs 10 residues. Germline assignment: CDR1 SGHAT and CDR2 FQDESV (reference sequence). The DNA for the CDR3 is TGTGCGACCCGACGCGATGGCTACACCTTC. Protein: CATRRDGYTF.

Concerning this clone itself: Other DNA sequences within the sample encode an identical CDR3. The rearrangement joins TRBV14 to TRBJ2-7; a possible D gene is TRBD1 (6 bases). V gave up 3 bases and J gave up 3 bases, with 6 bases separating them. This CDR3 region has 12 residues. The germline CDR1 and CDR2 sequences are SGHDN and FVKESK. CDR3 in DNA: TGTGCCAGCAGCCAGGACAGCTACGAGCAGTACTTC. It specifies CASSQDSYEQYF.

This chain uses TRBV30 with TRBJ1-5; 7 bases are a match to TRBD1. This CDR3 is built from 15 residues. J lost 5 bases, V lost 0 bases, and 7 bases had no gene match. Per the germline V gene, CDR1 is GTSNPN and CDR2 is SVGIG (reference sequence). The CDR3 bases are TGTGCCTGGAGTGTAGGGTCAGGGGGAGATCAGCCCCAGCATTTT. Residues: CAWSVGSGGDQPQHF.

The CDR3 is CASSARDKAYEQYF. The CDR3 DNA follows: TGTGCCAGCAGTGCCCGGGACAAGGCCTACGAGCAGTACTTC. The genes are TRBV6-1 and TRBJ2-7; tentative D call: TRBD1 (6 bases). Per the germline V gene, CDR1 is MNHNS and CDR2 is SASEGT. V lost 4 bases and J lost 2, with 12 bases in between. This CDR3 is built from 14 residues.

The chain uses TRBV7-2 and TRBJ1-3; maybe TRBD1 (5 bases). Trimming stripped 2 bases from V and 0 bases from J, with 17 bases between. This CDR3 comprises 18 residues. Germline V gene data show CDR1 as SGHTA and CDR2 as FQGNSA. The CDR3 here is CASSLRTGEPHSGNTIYF. The CDR3 nucleotides read TGTGCCAGCAGCTTAAGAACAGGCGAACCCCACTCTGGAAACACCATATATTTT.

The chain links TRBV11-3 to TRBJ2-2, with 10 bases that match TRBD2. V shed 0 bases, J shed 7 bases, and the junction held 8 bases outside the gene matches. Germline CDR1 SGHNT, CDR2 YENEEA. The CDR3 is 17 residues long. Written as DNA, the CDR3 is TGTGCCAGCAGCTTAGACCTCCTAGCGGGAGAGTTCGGGGAGCTGTTTTTT. It translates to CASSLDLLAGEFGELFF. Variable domain in full (rest from reference TRBV11-3 and TRBJ2-2): EAGVVQSPRYKIIEKKQPVAFWCNPISGHNTLYWYLQNLGQGPELLIRYENEEAVDDSQLPKDRFSAERLKGVDSTLKIQPAELGDSAVYLCASSLDLLAGEFGELFFGEGSRLTVL.

This chain joins TRBV2 and TRBJ1-1, with D uncertain. Between the trimmed V and J ends, which lost 7 bases and 1 base, there was a span of 10 bases. Germline V CDR1 and CDR2: SNHLY, FYNNEI. The CDR3 loop spans 13 amino acids. The DNA of the CDR3 is TGTGCCAGCATAACAGTGGGGAACACTGAAGCTTTCTTT. This codes for CASITVGNTEAFF.

The chain joins TRBV20-1 to TRBJ2-7; D is uncertain. Trimming removed 6 bases from V and 8 bases from J, with 14 bases in between. CDR3 length: 11 residues. Germline values: CDR1 DFQATT, CDR2 SNEGSKA (reference sequence). Here the CDR3 DNA reads TGCAGTGCGCCACTCCAAGGGAAGCAGTACTTC. It translates to CSAPLQGKQYF.

The CDR3 region is CASSLRALGGDEQFF. The CDR3 DNA reads as TGTGCCAGCAGCTTGAGGGCTTTAGGAGGCGATGAGCAGTTCTTC. The chain combines TRBV5-4 with TRBJ2-1; possibly TRBD2 for D (5 bases). V lost 1 base to trimming and J lost 8 bases, with 16 bases between them. Germline V gene lookup returns CDR1 SGHNT and CDR2 YYREEE (reference sequence). The CDR3 covers 15 residues.